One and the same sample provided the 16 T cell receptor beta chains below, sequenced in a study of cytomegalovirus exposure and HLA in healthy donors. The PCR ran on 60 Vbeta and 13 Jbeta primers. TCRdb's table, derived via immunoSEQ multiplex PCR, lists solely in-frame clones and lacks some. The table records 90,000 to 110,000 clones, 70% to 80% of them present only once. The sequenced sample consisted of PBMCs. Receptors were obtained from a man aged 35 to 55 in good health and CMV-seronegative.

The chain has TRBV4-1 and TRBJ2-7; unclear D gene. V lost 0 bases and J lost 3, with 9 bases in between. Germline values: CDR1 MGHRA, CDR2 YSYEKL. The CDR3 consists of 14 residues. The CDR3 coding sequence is TGCGCCAGCAGCCAAGATTGGCACATCTACGAGCAGTACTTC. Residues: CASSQDWHIYEQYF.

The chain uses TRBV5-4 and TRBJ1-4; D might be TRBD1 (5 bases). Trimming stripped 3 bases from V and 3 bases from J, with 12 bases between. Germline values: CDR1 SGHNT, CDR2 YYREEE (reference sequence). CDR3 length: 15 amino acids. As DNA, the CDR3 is TGTGCCAGCAGCTCCCGGGCGGGGGCTAATGAAAAACTGTTTTTT. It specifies CASSSRAGANEKLFF.

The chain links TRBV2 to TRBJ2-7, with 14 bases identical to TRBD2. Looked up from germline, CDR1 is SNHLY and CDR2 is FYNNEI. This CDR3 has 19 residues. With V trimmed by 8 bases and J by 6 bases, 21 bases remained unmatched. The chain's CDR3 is CASVAHVRLAGGPLGEQYF. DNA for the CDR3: TGTGCCAGCGTTGCCCATGTGAGACTAGCGGGGGGGCCCCTAGGCGAGCAGTACTTC.

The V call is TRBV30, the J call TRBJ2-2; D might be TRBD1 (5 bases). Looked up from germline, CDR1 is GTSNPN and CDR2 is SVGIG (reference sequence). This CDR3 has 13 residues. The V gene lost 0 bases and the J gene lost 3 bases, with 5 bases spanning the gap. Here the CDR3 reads CAWSVGDTGELFF. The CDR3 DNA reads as TGTGCCTGGAGTGTAGGGGACACCGGGGAGCTGTTTTTT.

Written as DNA, the CDR3 is TGTGCCAGCAGTTACAGAGCGGGGGGACCTCAAGATACGCAGTATTTT. Residues: CASSYRAGGPQDTQYF. This chain uses TRBV6-6 with TRBJ2-3; 9 nucleotides agree with TRBD2. Germline V gives CDR1 MNHNY, CDR2 SVGAGI (reference sequence). CDR3 length: 16 amino acids. Trimming at V came to 2 bases and at J to 5 bases, leaving 8 bases not matched to a gene.

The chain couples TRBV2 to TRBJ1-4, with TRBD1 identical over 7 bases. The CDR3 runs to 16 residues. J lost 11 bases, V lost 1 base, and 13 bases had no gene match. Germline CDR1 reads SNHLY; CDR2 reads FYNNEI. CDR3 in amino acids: CASSEGGTVTVGKLFF. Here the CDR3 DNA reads TGTGCCAGCAGTGAAGGGGGGACAGTTACCGTTGGGAAACTGTTTTTT.

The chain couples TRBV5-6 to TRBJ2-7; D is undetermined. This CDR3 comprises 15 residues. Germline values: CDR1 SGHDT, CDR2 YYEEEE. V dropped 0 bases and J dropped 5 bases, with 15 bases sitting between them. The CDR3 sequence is CASSLGSLQKDEQYF. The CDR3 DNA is TGTGCCAGCAGCTTGGGGTCATTACAAAAAGACGAGCAGTACTTC. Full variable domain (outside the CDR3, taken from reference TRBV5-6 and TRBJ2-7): DAGVTQSPTHLIKTRGQQVTLRCSPKSGHDTVSWYQQALGQGPQFIFQYYEEEERQRGNFPDRFSGHQFPNYSSELNVNALLLGDSALYLCASSLGSLQKDEQYFGPGTRLTVT.

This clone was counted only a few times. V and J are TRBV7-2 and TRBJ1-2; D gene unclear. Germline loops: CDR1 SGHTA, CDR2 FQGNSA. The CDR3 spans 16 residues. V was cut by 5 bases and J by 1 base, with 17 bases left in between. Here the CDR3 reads CASSPSLDRGNYGYTF. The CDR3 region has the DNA TGTGCCAGCAGCCCCTCCTTAGACCGCGGTAACTATGGCTACACCTTC.

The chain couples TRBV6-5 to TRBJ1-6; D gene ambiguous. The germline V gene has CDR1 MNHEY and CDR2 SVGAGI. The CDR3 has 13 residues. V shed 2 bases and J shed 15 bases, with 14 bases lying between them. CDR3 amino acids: CASSYDRGELLHF. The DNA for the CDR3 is TGTGCCAGCAGTTACGACCGCGGGGAACTCCTCCACTTT.

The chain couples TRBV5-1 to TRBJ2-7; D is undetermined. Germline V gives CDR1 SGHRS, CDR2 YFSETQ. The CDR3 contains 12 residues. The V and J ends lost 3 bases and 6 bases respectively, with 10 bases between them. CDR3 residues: CASSSNGGEQYF. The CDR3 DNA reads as TGCGCCAGCAGCTCAAACGGTGGCGAGCAGTACTTC.

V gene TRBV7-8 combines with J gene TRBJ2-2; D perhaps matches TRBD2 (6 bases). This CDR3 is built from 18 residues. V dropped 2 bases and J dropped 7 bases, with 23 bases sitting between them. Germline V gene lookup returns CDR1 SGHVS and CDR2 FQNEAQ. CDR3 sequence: CASSLSPRWRGLNGELFF. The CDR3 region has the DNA TGTGCCAGCAGCTTATCCCCCAGGTGGCGGGGTCTGAACGGGGAGCTGTTTTTT.

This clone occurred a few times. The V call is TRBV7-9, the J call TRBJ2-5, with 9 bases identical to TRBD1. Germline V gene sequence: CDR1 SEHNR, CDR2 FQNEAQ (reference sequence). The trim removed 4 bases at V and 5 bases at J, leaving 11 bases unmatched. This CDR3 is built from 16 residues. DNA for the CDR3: TGTGCCAGCAGCTCAATGCCACAGGGGGCAAGGGAGACCCAGTACTTC. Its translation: CASSSMPQGARETQYF.

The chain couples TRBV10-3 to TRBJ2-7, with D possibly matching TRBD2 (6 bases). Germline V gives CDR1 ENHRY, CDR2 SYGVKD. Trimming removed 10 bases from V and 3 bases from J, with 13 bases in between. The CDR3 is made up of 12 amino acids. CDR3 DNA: TGTGCCACGGGGGACCGATACTACGAGCAGTACTTC. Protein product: CATGDRYYEQYF.

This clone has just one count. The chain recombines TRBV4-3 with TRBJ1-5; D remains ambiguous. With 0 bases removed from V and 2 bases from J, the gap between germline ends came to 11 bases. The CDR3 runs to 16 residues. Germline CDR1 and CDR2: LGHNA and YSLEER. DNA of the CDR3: TGCGCCAGCAGCCAAGATCCCGGCGGCGGCAATCAGCCCCAGCATTTT. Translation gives CASSQDPGGGNQPQHF.

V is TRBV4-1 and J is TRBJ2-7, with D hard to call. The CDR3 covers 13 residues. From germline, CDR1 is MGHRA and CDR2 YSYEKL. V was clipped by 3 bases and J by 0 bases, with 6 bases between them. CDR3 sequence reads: CASSQTRSYEQYF. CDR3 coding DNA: TGCGCCAGCAGCCAGACACGCTCCTACGAGCAGTACTTC.

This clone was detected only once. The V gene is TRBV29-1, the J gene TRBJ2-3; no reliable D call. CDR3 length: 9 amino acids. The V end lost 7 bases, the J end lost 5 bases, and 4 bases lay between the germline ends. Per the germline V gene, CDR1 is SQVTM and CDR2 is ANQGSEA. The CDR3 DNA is TGCAGCGCAGGAGATACGCAGTATTTT. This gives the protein CSAGDTQYF.